This entry features one TCR beta chain sequence. No antigen is known for it. One base away there is no much larger clone; base qualities are not given. The sample is drawn from a study of cytomegalovirus exposure and HLA in healthy donors (dated by TCRdb to 2016 to 2017). A note on the overall study: According to an earlier analysis of 550 to 750 of the donors, some 180 million T cells yielded approximately 120 million unique TCR beta sequences and approximately 300 Gb of sequence data. The study used immunosequencing to profile the T cell repertoires of 600 to 850 subjects and linked those repertoires to cytomegalovirus serostatus. Across under 500 genotyped donors of the cohort, an average of approximately 240,000 unique TCR beta nucleotide sequences per donor were sequenced, and roughly 20% of those sequences were non-productive. The study was designed to test whether signatures of past pathogen exposure could be identified by cataloging public T cell receptors. The number of typed donors differed by locus: about 629-640 for A, B, C, DRB1 and DQB1; 522 for DQA1; about 600 for DPA1; and 400 to 480 for DPB1. Donor age, sex, ethnicity and CMV serostatus were collected together with the repertoire data. A later analysis re-examined previously published TCR beta repertoires from more than 650 donors and added high-resolution HLA genotyping to investigate patterns of TCR occurrence. Roughly 310 gigabases of sequencing data and 78 million or so unique TCR sequences were included in an early release covering about 600 HLA-typed donors. Every repertoire in the discovery cohort had been generated on one and the same sequencing platform. In addition to the first cohort of several hundred subjects, a separate validation cohort of approximately 110 different subjects was used. A later genetic analysis took genome-wide SNP genotypes for about three fifths of the roughly 700 donors and used that subset as a discovery cohort. An earlier analysis of several hundred of the donors applied high-throughput TCR beta sequencing to assess whether each TCR beta V gene segment acted as functional or pseudogenic. Of the roughly 400 genotyped donors, more than 75% were placed in the genetic ancestry cluster associated with self-reported Caucasian donors. Rather than drawing on any new phenotypic data, the later analysis identified candidate immune exposures from TCR beta sequences and the way those sequences occurred across donors. Class I and class II HLA loci were covered by the typing at four-digit resolution. Several DR-DQ haplotypes were handled as single units for association and clustering, since linkage in the cohort was strong. High-throughput TCR immunosequencing, statistical association of individual TCRs with disease status, and machine learning were combined to predict cytomegalovirus infection status. The paper as a whole reports these results and caveats: V-gene and J-gene trimming of TCR beta chains was associated with a missense DCLRE1C variant in a later genetic analysis, and the association was replicated in an independent cohort. Linkage disequilibrium might explain the correlated functional status among segregating V segments, but an unknown experimental factor could not be ruled out. In a later analysis, most CMV-associated TCR beta chains were found to appear HLA-restricted, with HLA associations seemingly driven largely by CMV exposure. The study listed 164 TCR beta chains as associated with cytomegalovirus. A further reported finding was that TCR beta sequences accurately predicted the HLA-A and HLA-B alleles for most subjects in the first cohort. Because the 87-base-pair reads could not distinguish some IMGT-functional V segments, including TRBV6-2 and TRBV6-3, those segments were excluded. A cluster of highly shared sequence variants was judged likely to be a technical artifact of the sequencing pipeline. Most TCR sequences were observed very rarely across donors, whereas some public TCRs were present in many individuals. In a later analysis, the rate of TCR association differed among HLA loci, with DRB1 alleles having the most associated TCRs and HLA-C alleles having the fewest. In a later analysis, some 18,000 TCR beta sequences were associated with specific HLA alleles at a false discovery rate of 0.05. A later analysis found that HLA-associated TCR beta chains were more clonally expanded and had lower generation probabilities than equally common non-associated chains. Immune exposure information for the cohort was limited to CMV serostatus. In an earlier analysis of some 640 of the donors, most TCR beta V segments were observed in productive rearrangements about 90% or about 30% of the time, broadly matching IMGT annotations. Three of the identified cytomegalovirus-associated TCR beta chains were confirmed in vitro to be specific for cytomegalovirus antigens. Because counts were too low, roughly 18 rarely observed V segments, including chromosome 9 orphons, were left out of the earlier analysis of 587 of the donors. In a later analysis, several top co-occurrence clusters were reported to appear linked to parvovirus B19, influenza, CMV and Epstein-Barr virus. This cohort had only TCR beta chains sequenced, and the lack of alpha or paired-chain data limited which features could be detected. Sequencing depth was assumed to be roughly uniform across donors in the presence/absence analyses, though that assumption may not hold. HLA typing was unavailable for some donors at each locus, so association tests used only the typed subset. Strong co-occurrence of HLA alleles, especially DR and DQ, made assigning TCR associations to individual alleles difficult. The authors suggested that the approach could potentially be extended to other disease states and immunological phenotypes. In both the original and validation cohorts, the classifier was reported to diagnose cytomegalovirus status with high specificity and sensitivity. A later genetic analysis reported fewer N-insertions in productive TCRs among donors in an Asian-associated ancestry cluster than the roughly 700-donor mean.

The CDR3 runs 14 residues from the cysteine to the phenylalanine. Only the CDR3 part of the read is kept: 42 bases, read in frame from the first base. The germline V gene encodes CDR1 SNHLY and CDR2 FYNNEI. V and J are truncated by 2 bases and 5 bases respectively, leaving an intervening sequence of 12 bases. The library was obtained by the immunoSEQ multiplex PCR assay. For the multiplex PCR, a mixture combining 60 forward primers for TCR Vbeta segments and 13 reverse primers for TCR Jbeta segments was used. The CDR3 region of rearranged TCR beta genes was amplified from genomic DNA with a multiplex PCR assay. On the Illumina HiSeq System, the amplified TCR beta libraries were sequenced as 87-base-pair reads. The original pipeline was this. In a later analysis, roughly 80 million unique TCR beta chains were counted across the approximately 640 repertoires, and about 9.9 million of these chains were shared by at least two donors. Raw reads were error-corrected and collapsed into unique sequences by a nearest-neighbor algorithm in which closely related sequences were merged to remove PCR and sequencing errors. V, D and J gene segments were assigned by aligning CDR3 sequences to IMGT reference sequences. For a sequence to be retained, a match of at least six nucleotides to both a V gene segment and a J gene segment was required. Rearrangements were classified as productive when the CDR3 lacked stop codons and remained in frame with V and J, and all other rearrangements were classified as non-productive. Following IMGT convention, CDR3 was defined as the stretch from the second conserved V-encoded cysteine to the conserved J-encoded phenylalanine. The earlier analysis of about 590 of the donors excluded sequences that lacked an unambiguous match to a single V gene segment. An earlier analysis of about 590 of the donors classified V segments as functional when productive rearrangements were above 56.7% and as segregating when the standard deviation between donors was above 5%. A statistical classification framework was built for diagnosing cytomegalovirus status from the catalog of TCR beta chain sequences. V and J gene assignment, in a later analysis, came from comparing TCR nucleotide sequences with IMGT/GENE-DB human TR gene sequences. In a later analysis, CDR3 sequences and most-parsimonious VDJ recombination scenarios were assigned using the TCRdist pipeline. In a later analysis, each TCR beta chain was defined by its CDR3 amino acid sequence together with its V-gene family, and reads lacking a unique V-gene family were excluded. To address suspected cross-contamination and a sequencing artifact, a later analysis removed a few hundred highly shared, low-generation-probability nucleotide sequences. A later analysis calculated a clonal expansion index for each public chain from normalized within-repertoire ranks of inferred template counts. In a later analysis, generation probabilities were computed using a VDJ recombination model fitted to out-of-frame rearrangements, and the results were checked against IGoR. In a later analysis, TCR-TCR, TCR-HLA and TCR-CMV co-occurrence was scored with hypergeometric tests, and a repertoire-size bias correction was applied to TCR pairs. A later analysis estimated false discovery rates by permuting HLA or CMV assignments 20 times. A later analysis grouped co-occurring TCRs with DBSCAN, adding TCRdist sequence similarity when clustering within HLA-allele-positive subsets. Repertoires with fewer than 30,000 or more than 120,000 public chains, plus five repertoires with anomalous nucleotide sharing, were excluded from co-occurrence clustering. Drawn from immuneACCESS, this table holds only the in-frame rearrangements with V and J called that TCRdb kept. Clones are partly lost; checked studies trace under half to an unresolved V gene and leave the rest unexplained. D and trimming were read from the DNA, whereas the V and J calls and clone size are those reported in that table. The table for this sample lists some 160,000 clones; around four fifths of them were counted only once. The ten largest make up less than 2% of the sample.

In total, roughly 670 healthy bone marrow donors made up the cohort. At the time of sampling, all cohort members were nominally healthy, though unrecorded immune exposures were likely present. The donor was CMV seronegative and belonged to the group of under 400 seronegative cohort members. A peripheral blood sample was provided by each donor, and peripheral blood mononuclear cells were used for TCR beta sequencing. Genomic DNA extraction from the blood cell samples was performed with the Qiagen DNeasy Blood Extraction Kit. The rearrangement joined TRBV2 to TRBJ1-1; the D gene is possibly TRBD1, with 6 bases matching. The sequence came from a man younger than 35 in good health and CMV-seronegative. Sequenced sample: PBMCs. This receptor has the CDR3 CASSEFAGVTEAFF. At the DNA level, the sequence is TGTGCCAGCAGTGAATTCGCAGGGGTGACTGAAGCTTTCTTT.